Listed here are 14 T cell receptor beta chains from one sample, sequenced in a study of T cell changes during pregnancy in multiple sclerosis. Assay: immunoSEQ multiplex PCR; the TCRdb copy retains only in-frame clones and omits some. The sample carries some 42,000 clones, around 93% recorded once. Sequenced here: CD4+ T cells from peripheral blood mononuclear cells, sampled in the third trimester of pregnancy. These receptors were collected from a female donor with multiple sclerosis, enrolled in a pregnancy study.

This sequence joins TRBV5-1 and TRBJ1-1; a weak D match, TRBD1 (5 bases). Per germline, CDR1 SGHRS and CDR2 YFSETQ. V lost 6 bases and J 1 base, leaving 22 bases between the germline ends. This CDR3 has 17 amino acids. Here the CDR3 reads CASTPALGQTGNTEAFF. The CDR3 coding sequence is TGCGCCAGCACCCCAGCGCTCGGACAAACGGGGAACACTGAAGCTTTCTTT.

The rearrangement links TRBV28 to TRBJ2-2; D remains ambiguous. This CDR3 region has 13 residues. V dropped 6 bases and J dropped 3 bases, with 8 bases sitting between them. Germline V gene data show CDR1 as MDHEN and CDR2 as SYDVKM. The DNA of the CDR3 is TGTGCCAGCAGGCGAGATTACACCGGGGAGCTGTTTTTT. This codes for CASRRDYTGELFF.

This clone appeared a single time. The chain uses TRBV28 and TRBJ1-1; no clear D gene. Germline V gene sequence: CDR1 MDHEN, CDR2 SYDVKM. V was clipped by 3 bases and J by 6 bases, with 14 bases between them. The CDR3 consists of 14 residues. The CDR3 spells CASSFFPGLPEAFF. In nucleotides, the CDR3 is TGTGCCAGCAGTTTCTTCCCCGGACTCCCTGAAGCTTTCTTT.

V usage is TRBV5-4 and J usage is TRBJ2-2, with 9 bases lining up with TRBD2. CDR3 length: 16 amino acids. Germline CDR1 and CDR2: SGHNT and YYREEE (reference sequence). V dropped 5 bases and J dropped 6; count of bases not matched to a gene: 11. DNA of the CDR3: TGTGCCAGCAGGCCATCGGGACTAGCCGTTTCCGGGGAGCTGTTTTTT. It translates to CASRPSGLAVSGELFF.

This clone was detected once. V and J are TRBV5-1 and TRBJ2-7; 7 nucleotides align to TRBD1. Unmatched junction bases numbered 8, after V lost 2 bases and J lost 3 bases. Germline loops: CDR1 SGHRS, CDR2 YFSETQ. This CDR3 contains 15 residues. As DNA, the CDR3 is TGCGCCAGCAGCTTCGGACAGGCTACCAACTACGAGCAGTACTTC. Its protein is CASSFGQATNYEQYF.

J is TRBJ1-1 and V is TRBV7-9; 12 bases align to TRBD1. There are 16 residues in the CDR3. V lost 0 bases, J lost 3 bases, and 2 bases stayed unmatched. The germline V gene encodes CDR1 SEHNR and CDR2 FQNEAQ (reference sequence). Here the CDR3 DNA reads TGTGCCAGCAGCTTAGCTGGGACAGGGGGCCACACTGAAGCTTTCTTT. The encoded protein is CASSLAGTGGHTEAFF.

The rearrangement joins TRBV6-6 to TRBJ2-4, with TRBD1 as a possible D gene (6 bases). V was cut by 6 bases and J by 3 bases, with 15 bases left in between. Germline assignment: CDR1 MNHNY and CDR2 SVGAGI (reference sequence). The CDR3 spans 15 residues. The CDR3: CASRIAGAVKNIQYF. In nucleotides, the CDR3 is TGTGCCAGCAGAATTGCAGGGGCGGTCAAAAACATTCAGTACTTC.

The rearrangement links TRBV5-1 to TRBJ2-5; D is perhaps TRBD2 (5 bases). CDR1 SGHRS and CDR2 YFSETQ come from the germline V gene. The CDR3 loop spans 14 amino acids. V was shortened by 6 bases and J by 1 base, with 13 bases between the two germline ends. The CDR3 sequence: CASNPLVGQETQYF. In DNA, the CDR3 is TGCGCCAGCAACCCACTAGTGGGCCAAGAGACCCAGTACTTC. Combining the CDR3 with reference TRBV5-1 and TRBJ2-5 gives the whole variable domain KAGVTQTPRYLIKTRGQQVTLSCSPISGHRSVSWYQQTPGQGLQFLFEYFSETQRNKGNFPGRFSGRQFSNSRSEMNVSTLELGDSALYLCASNPLVGQETQYFGPGTRLLVL.

The chain links TRBV30 to TRBJ1-1; a weak D match, TRBD1 (5 bases). CDR3 length: 18 residues. V was trimmed by 0 bases and J by 3 bases, leaving 23 bases between them. Germline loops: CDR1 GTSNPN, CDR2 SVGIG (reference sequence). CDR3: CAWSVGVGAQRVDTEAFF. The CDR3 DNA reads as TGTGCCTGGAGTGTAGGGGTAGGGGCTCAAAGGGTGGACACTGAAGCTTTCTTT.

This rearrangement joins TRBV11-2 to TRBJ2-7, with 14 bases fitting TRBD2. J lost 6 bases, V lost 5 bases, and 12 bases had no gene match. The CDR3 is 17 residues long. The germline V gene encodes CDR1 SGHAT and CDR2 FQNNGV. CDR3 in amino acids: CASSLRGLGLAGGEQYF. DNA for the CDR3: TGTGCCAGCAGCCTTAGGGGACTCGGACTAGCGGGAGGCGAGCAGTACTTC. Together with reference TRBV11-2 and TRBJ2-7, the CDR3 gives the full variable domain: EAGVAQSPRYKIIEKRQSVAFWCNPISGHATLYWYQQILGQGPKLLIQFQNNGVVDDSQLPKDRFSAERLKGVDSTLKIQPAKLEDSAVYLCASSLRGLGLAGGEQYFGPGTRLTVT.

The chain recombines TRBV27 with TRBJ2-7; D not resolved. V was clipped by 4 bases and J by 4 bases, with 5 bases between them. The CDR3 covers 11 residues. Germline-derived CDR1 and CDR2 are MNHEY and SMNVEV (reference sequence). The CDR3, as DNA: TGTGCCAGCAGTTCCCTATACGAGCAGTACTTC. Translated: CASSSLYEQYF.

V and J are TRBV6-1 and TRBJ2-3; 8 nucleotides line up with TRBD2. From germline, CDR1 is MNHNS and CDR2 SASEGT. The CDR3 is 14 residues long. J was trimmed by 2 bases and V by 9 bases; bases with no gene match: 7. CDR3 nucleotide sequence: TGTGCCAGTAGGCGGGGGGAATACACAGATACGCAGTATTTT. It is translated as CASRRGEYTDTQYF.

This chain connects TRBV5-4 to TRBJ2-3, with 8 nucleotides matching TRBD2. CDR1 is SGHNT and CDR2 is YYREEE in the germline V gene (reference sequence). CDR3 length: 15 amino acids. V was clipped by 0 bases and J by 1 base; unmatched bases: 1. CDR3 protein: CASSLGGGRTDTQYF. In DNA form, the CDR3 reads TGTGCCAGCAGCTTGGGCGGGGGGCGCACAGATACGCAGTATTTT.

The gene calls are TRBV5-4 and TRBJ2-5; D gene uncertain. CDR1 and CDR2 from the germline V gene are SGHNT and YYREEE (reference sequence). This CDR3 is built from 15 residues. The V gene lost 2 bases and the J gene lost 1 base, with 12 bases spanning the gap. CDR3 DNA: TGTGCCAGCAGCTTCCCGTTCCCCAGCCAAGAGACCCAGTACTTC. Translating it yields CASSFPFPSQETQYF. Full variable domain (missing parts from reference TRBV5-4 and TRBJ2-5): ETGVTQSPTHLIKTRGQQVTLRCSSQSGHNTVSWYQQALGQGPQFIFQYYREEENGRGNFPPRFSGLQFPNYSSELNVNALELDDSALYLCASSFPFPSQETQYFGPGTRLLVL.